The 12 T cell receptor beta chains presented below share a single source sample, sequenced in a study of beta chain features in type 1 diabetes. As every portion of the isolated RNA was reverse transcribed, the sequencing read expressed TCRB transcripts. Sequencing was performed with immunoSEQ multiplex PCR; in TCRdb, only in-frame clones are kept and a portion is missing. In the table there are about 370,000 clones, over 12% of which are singletons. Sequenced input: naive CD4+ T cells from blood. These receptors were obtained from a woman aged 18-29 years in good health.

The chain is built from TRBV5-6 and TRBJ2-3; 7 bases line up with TRBD1. The germline V gene encodes CDR1 SGHDT and CDR2 YYEEEE. The V and J ends lost 2 bases and 1 base, in that order; junction bases with no gene match: 4. The CDR3 runs to 15 residues. CDR3 DNA: TGTGCCAGCAGCTTCGGAACAGGGGGCACAGATACGCAGTATTTT. This codes for CASSFGTGGTDTQYF. Combining the CDR3 with reference TRBV5-6 and TRBJ2-3 gives the whole variable domain DAGVTQSPTHLIKTRGQQVTLRCSPKSGHDTVSWYQQALGQGPQFIFQYYEEEERQRGNFPDRFSGHQFPNYSSELNVNALLLGDSALYLCASSFGTGGTDTQYFGPGTRLTVL.

In this sample, this clone turned up a few times. This chain joins TRBV23-1 and TRBJ1-5; D gene uncertain. TRBV23-1 is given ORF status, its function remaining uncertain. The CDR3 runs to 18 residues. Between the trimmed V and J ends, which lost 2 bases and 2 bases, there was a span of 19 bases. CDR3 in amino acids: CASSQGPGVDFGNQPQHF. DNA of the CDR3: TGCGCCAGCAGTCAAGGTCCCGGGGTCGACTTTGGCAATCAGCCCCAGCATTTT.

The chain has TRBV30 and TRBJ2-7; no definite D call. This CDR3 spans 15 amino acids. V lost 3 bases and J lost 2, with 17 bases in between. Germline-derived CDR1 and CDR2 are GTSNPN and SVGIG (reference sequence). CDR3 nucleotides: TGTGCCTGGAGGAGCGTCGCGTCAGTTGCCTACGAGCAGTACTTC. Translation gives CAWRSVASVAYEQYF.

The V call is TRBV19, the J call TRBJ2-1, with D unclear. Germline CDR1 is LNHDA and CDR2 is SQIVND (reference sequence). The V and J ends lost 6 bases and 5 bases respectively, with 14 bases between them. This CDR3 is 14 amino acids long. The CDR3 nucleotides are TGTGCCAGTAGATACTTAACGCTAGACAATGAGCAGTTCTTC. Its protein product is CASRYLTLDNEQFF.

J is TRBJ2-7 and V is TRBV30, with 9 positions matching TRBD1. Germline values: CDR1 GTSNPN, CDR2 SVGIG (reference sequence). The trim removed 3 bases at V and 0 bases at J, leaving 9 bases unmatched. The length of the CDR3 is 16 residues. The CDR3 bases are TGTGCCTGGAGGACAGGGGGTTCTCTAAGCTCCTACGAGCAGTACTTC. Protein product: CAWRTGGSLSSYEQYF.

V and J are TRBV6-5 and TRBJ1-4; a possible D gene is TRBD1 (5 bases). This CDR3 contains 13 residues. Trimming took off 2 bases at V and 11 bases at J, with 12 bases between the two ends. Germline CDR1 and CDR2: MNHEY and SVGAGI. The CDR3 DNA reads TGTGCCAGCAGTTACGGGCGGGGGGAGAAACTGTTTTTT. Translating gives CASSYGRGEKLFF.

This clone has just a few counts. CDR3 sequence (DNA): TGTGCCAGCAGACAGGAGTTCAATCAGCCCCAGCATTTT. Encoded protein: CASRQEFNQPQHF. The V gene is TRBV6-5, the J gene TRBJ1-5; a possible D gene is TRBD1 (5 bases). Trimming removed 6 bases from V and 3 bases from J, with 9 bases in between. The CDR3 has 13 residues. Germline V gene lookup returns CDR1 MNHEY and CDR2 SVGAGI.

This clone has more than one count but fewer than ten. The chain joins TRBV7-2 to TRBJ2-5, with D possibly being TRBD2 (6 bases). V lost 1 base and J lost 1, with 10 bases in between. There are 15 residues in the CDR3. Germline loops: CDR1 SGHTA, CDR2 FQGNSA. Here the CDR3 reads CASSLERGLQETQYF. The CDR3 DNA reads TGTGCCAGCAGCTTAGAACGGGGACTCCAAGAGACCCAGTACTTC. Full variable domain (outside the CDR3, taken from reference TRBV7-2 and TRBJ2-5): GAGVSQSPSNKVTEKGKDVELRCDPISGHTALYWYRQSLGQGLEFLIYFQGNSAPDKSGLPSDRFSAERTGGSVSTLTIQRTQQEDSAVYLCASSLERGLQETQYFGPGTRLLVL.

This clone was counted only a few times. V usage is TRBV30 and J usage is TRBJ2-3; D unresolved. Germline V gene sequence: CDR1 GTSNPN, CDR2 SVGIG (reference sequence). CDR3 length: 11 amino acids. V was clipped by 1 base and J by 5 bases, with 4 bases between them. The CDR3 nucleotides are TGTGCCTGGAGTGCTAAAGATACGCAGTATTTT. Protein: CAWSAKDTQYF.

The chain has TRBV4-1 and TRBJ2-1; 8 positions agree with TRBD1. Germline values: CDR1 MGHRA, CDR2 YSYEKL. The CDR3 runs 16 residues. V lost 0 bases and J lost 6; bases outside the gene matches: 7. CDR3 coding DNA: TGCGCCAGCAGCCAAGATGCCGGACAGGGCTTCAATGAGCAGTTCTTC. It translates to CASSQDAGQGFNEQFF.

The chain links TRBV5-6 to TRBJ2-7, with TRBD2 as a possible D gene (5 bases). Trimming took off 0 bases at V and 7 bases at J, with 14 bases between the two ends. The CDR3 length is 14 residues. Germline assignment: CDR1 SGHDT and CDR2 YYEEEE. For the CDR3, the DNA is TGTGCCAGCAGCTTGGTGTCGCAGTCGGGGGAGCAGTACTTC. It is translated as CASSLVSQSGEQYF.

This clone was counted between two and nine times. This chain links TRBV28 with TRBJ1-2; D unresolved. The CDR3 contains 12 residues. Trimming took off 11 bases at V and 5 bases at J, with 15 bases between the two ends. Germline values: CDR1 MDHEN, CDR2 SYDVKM. The DNA for the CDR3 is TGTGCCTCCCTTACGGTTTCGTATGGCTACACCTTC. Translating gives CASLTVSYGYTF.